This T cell receptor (beta chain) was recorded in a study of graft-versus-host responses after intestinal transplantation. The table came from immunoSEQ multiplex PCR; TCRdb's copy has only in-frame clones and leaves some out. The sample holds about 54,000 clones, under 95% seen once. This CDR3 has 14 amino acids. The junction had 7 bases not matched to a gene; V was cut back by 4 bases and J by 4 bases. CDR1 and CDR2 (germline): GTSNPN, SVGIG (reference sequence). V usage is TRBV30 and J usage is TRBJ2-1, with 7 nucleotides matching TRBD2. This TCR derives from a human patient who received an intestinal transplant, so some T cells may come from the graft donor. The specimen comprised PBMCs, sampled roughly 680 days after intestinal transplant. The CDR3 DNA sequence: TGTGCCTGGACCAATTGGGGGGGATACAATGAGCAGTTCTTC. Translation gives CAWTNWGGYNEQFF.